This TCR beta chain was sequenced during a study of shared clonotypes between healthy human individuals. V dropped 4 bases and J dropped 3 bases, with 12 bases sitting between them. The CDR3 covers 14 residues. Germline CDR1 reads SEHNR; CDR2 reads FQNEAQ (reference sequence). This clone was recorded a few times. The protocol was immunoSEQ multiplex PCR, while the TCRdb copy is restricted to in-frame clones and leaves out a portion. Of some 1,100,000 clones in the sample, 70% to 80% were seen once. The sequenced material came from memory CD4+ T cells from PBMCs. The subset is: CD45RA-negative fraction. This rearrangement joins TRBV7-9 to TRBJ1-1; D is ambiguous. This clonotype originated in a man aged 18 to 29 in good health. Some clones in this sample may be carry-over from other donors' samples. This chain's CDR3 is CASSSAGWYTEAFF. The DNA for the CDR3 is TGTGCCAGCAGCTCTGCAGGATGGTACACTGAAGCTTTCTTT.